This T cell receptor beta chain was profiled in a study of neoadjuvant anti-PD-1 for oral cavity cancer. Patients were newly diagnosed with stage II-IVA oral cavity squamous cell carcinoma without prior systemic or radiation treatment. Patients had HPV-negative, locally advanced oral cavity squamous cell carcinoma. The study, taken as a whole, reports: Larger post-treatment preexisting tumor clones tracked with greater tumor shrinkage.

Trimming removed 7 bases from V and 3 bases from J, with 12 bases in between. Germline CDR1 and CDR2: SGHDN and FVKESK. This CDR3 has 13 residues. Details on this clone: The target antigen is unknown.

The assay was immunoSEQ multiplex PCR, and TCRdb's table has in-frame clones only and misses some. This table holds 7,200 or so clones, 50% to 65% found once. The sample consisted of tumor tissue, taken before nivolumab (anti-PD-1) treatment. This clonotype was obtained from a person between 35 and 79 years old with oral cavity squamous cell carcinoma. V usage is TRBV14 and J usage is TRBJ1-2, with D tentatively TRBD1 (5 bases). CDR3 in DNA: TGTGCCAGCAAGAGGGGAGGGGACTATGGCTACACCTTC. Translated, it gives CASKRGGDYGYTF.